The source of this T cell receptor beta chain is a study of blood T cell repertoires in COVID-19. Study as a whole: The United States, Italy and Spain supplied acute and convalescent COVID-19 samples. T cells, B-cell-depleted T cells, or PBMCs supplied cDNA or gDNA.

Original data processing: Cell counts per sample came from amplifying reference gene primers. TCRdb's table, derived via immunoSEQ multiplex PCR, lists solely in-frame clones and lacks some. The DNA gave D and trimming, while V, J and clone size come from that table. The repertoire includes some 200,000 clones, 85% to 90% of them detected once, and 3.5% to 5% sits in the top ten. The J segment lost 6 bases and the V segment lost 4 bases, leaving 10 bases of the junction unmatched. This CDR3 contains 15 residues. CDR1 is SGHRS and CDR2 is YFSETQ in the germline V gene. The TCR sequence derives from a middle-aged man with acute or convalescent COVID-19. Source material: peripheral blood. This chain joins TRBV5-1 and TRBJ1-2, with TRBD1 identical over 9 bases. CDR3 sequence (DNA): TGCGCCAGCAGCACTCCGGGACAGGGAGTCCATGGCTACACCTTC. Translation gives CASSTPGQGVHGYTF.